This T cell receptor (beta chain) was retrieved from a study of CD8+CD57+ T cells in acquired aplastic anemia. The use of genomic DNA as template underpinned the TCR beta VDJ and CDR3 profiling. One entry per CDR3 protein, called by TCRdb with MiXCR from the reads. The sample consists of hundreds of thousands of distinct CDR3 sequences, about two thirds of them appearing once. The CDR3 runs to 15 residues. Germline CDR1 reads SGHAT; CDR2 reads FQNNGV. Remarks on this clonotype: At one end, the junction sequence differs from germline, possibly due to a read error.

The specimen sequenced was sorted CD4+, CD8+, or CD8+CD57+ T cells (not recorded which) from PBMCs. This chain uses TRBV11-2 with TRBJ2-3; a weak D match, TRBD1 (6 bases). The clonotype was recovered from a human donor in good health, serving as a control. DNA for the CDR3: TGTGCCAGCAGCGTAGAGGGACATGGCACAGATACGCAGTATTTT. Its translation is CASSVEGHGTDTQYF.